This T cell receptor (beta chain) was identified in a study of blood T cell repertoires in COVID-19. The germline V gene has CDR1 SEHNR and CDR2 FQNEAQ (reference sequence). V trimming: 4 bases; J trimming: 6 bases; junction bases outside the gene matches: 17. The CDR3 is made up of 19 amino acids. The data were produced by immunoSEQ multiplex PCR, yet TCRdb's version contains in-frame clones alone and is incomplete. The sample shows approximately 250,000 clones, about nine tenths of them seen only once. The rearrangement links TRBV7-9 to TRBJ2-7; TRBD2 matches at 14 bases. The sequenced material came from peripheral blood. This TCR came from a man aged 40-49 years with active or convalescent COVID-19. The CDR3: CASSSPGTSGSMGSGEQYF. The CDR3 DNA follows: TGTGCCAGCAGCTCCCCCGGGACTAGCGGGAGTATGGGGTCCGGCGAGCAGTACTTC.